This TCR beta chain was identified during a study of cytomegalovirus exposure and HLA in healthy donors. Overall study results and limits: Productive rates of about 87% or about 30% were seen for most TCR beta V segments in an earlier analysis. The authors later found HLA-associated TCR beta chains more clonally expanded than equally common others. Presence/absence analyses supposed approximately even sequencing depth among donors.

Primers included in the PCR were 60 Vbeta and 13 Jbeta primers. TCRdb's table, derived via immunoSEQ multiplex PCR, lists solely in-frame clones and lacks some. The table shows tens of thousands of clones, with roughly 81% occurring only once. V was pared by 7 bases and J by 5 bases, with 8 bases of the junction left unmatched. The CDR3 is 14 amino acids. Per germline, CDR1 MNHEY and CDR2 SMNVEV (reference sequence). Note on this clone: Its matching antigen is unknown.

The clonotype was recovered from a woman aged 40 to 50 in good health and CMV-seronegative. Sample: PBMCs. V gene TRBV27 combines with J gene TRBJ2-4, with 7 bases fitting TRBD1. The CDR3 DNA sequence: TGTGCCAGCAAGACAGGGACGAAGGAAAACATTCAGTACTTC. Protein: CASKTGTKENIQYF.